The clone carrying this T cell receptor beta chain was counted at least ten times. Antigen specificity is unknown. V was trimmed by 2 bases and J by 2 bases, leaving 10 bases between them. Germline CDR1 is SGHTA and CDR2 is FQGTGA. This CDR3 region has 15 residues. From RNA transcripts, TCR beta CDR3 regions were amplified. RT-PCR in the first round (using the HTBI primer set) targeted the TCR CDR3. In TCRdb, the multiplex PCR reads were re-called with MiXCR into one record per CDR3 protein. The table includes hundreds of thousands of distinct CDR3 sequences, roughly 15% detected once. Reasons for excluding patients were uncontrolled infection, other autoimmune disease, pregnancy or lactation. This entry is derived from a study of T cells in Graves' hyperthyroidism and ophthalmopathy. Turning to the study itself: Upon initial diagnosis and before any treatment, peripheral blood was collected. Study observations and caveats: Progression to ophthalmopathy was predicted a median of 6.5 months early. Blood also contained most expanded thyroid clonotypes above 0.001.

The genes are TRBV7-3 and TRBJ2-1, with D unresolved. This sequence was found in a woman between 50 and 59 years old with Graves' ophthalmopathy. The source material was blood. As DNA, the CDR3 is TGTGCCAGCAGCTTAGATTCCCTAGCCTACAATGAGCAGTTCTTC. This encodes CASSLDSLAYNEQFF.